A single sample gave rise to the 24 T cell receptor beta chains below, sequenced in a study of CD8+ T cells in alopecia areata. The sequencing template was cDNA reverse transcribed from extracted RNA. Assay used: immunoSEQ multiplex PCR; TCRdb lists only in-frame clones, some missing. The sample shows over 80,000 clones, about 40% of them seen only once. Specified treatment: oral pan-JAK inhibitor, 5-10 mg twice daily. The sample was CD8+ T cells sorted from blood, taken at week 24, from a patient treated with tofacitinib. Receptor source: a human donor with alopecia areata.

The chain employs TRBV9 and TRBJ2-7; TRBD1 might be the D (6 bases). V lost 3 bases to trimming and J lost 3 bases, with 16 bases between them. There are 15 residues in the CDR3. Germline V CDR1 and CDR2: SGDLS, YYNGEE. The CDR3 DNA sequence: TGTGCCAGCAGCGAGACTAACTCAGGGGTCTACGAGCAGTACTTC. Protein: CASSETNSGVYEQYF.

This clone has only a few counts. This rearrangement joins TRBV5-1 to TRBJ2-2; D is unclear. This CDR3 region has 13 residues. Trimming left V 6 bases short and J 1 base short, with 7 bases between. Looked up from germline, CDR1 is SGHRS and CDR2 is YFSETQ. The CDR3 loop reads CASTTLNTGELFF. For the CDR3, the DNA is TGCGCCAGCACAACATTGAACACCGGGGAGCTGTTTTTT.

This clone was recorded a few times. The chain recombines TRBV9 with TRBJ2-7; TRBD2 matches 7 bases. This CDR3 spans 12 amino acids. The V and J ends lost 3 bases and 7 bases, in that order; junction bases with no gene match: 4. CDR1 and CDR2 from the germline V gene are SGDLS and YYNGEE. CDR3 coding DNA: TGTGCCAGCAGCGCCGGGGAGGGGGAGCAGTACTTC. As protein: CASSAGEGEQYF.

This clone was detected a few times. CDR3 protein: CASSSRPGGHNEQFF. The CDR3, as DNA: TGTGCCAGCAGCTCCCGCCCGGGAGGCCACAATGAGCAGTTCTTC. The chain employs TRBV7-9 and TRBJ2-1, with 7 bases matching TRBD2. V trimming: 4 bases; J trimming: 5 bases; junction bases outside the gene matches: 8. The germline V gene has CDR1 SEHNR and CDR2 FQNEAQ (reference sequence). This CDR3 is built from 15 residues. The whole variable domain, remainder taken from reference TRBV7-9 and TRBJ2-1, is DTGVSQNPRHKITKRGQNVTFRCDPISEHNRLYWYRQTLGQGPEFLTYFQNEAQLEKSRLLSDRFSAERPKGSFSTLEIQRTEQGDSAMYLCASSSRPGGHNEQFFGPGTRLTVL.

The chain joins TRBV29-1 to TRBJ2-7; 9 bases agree with TRBD2. In germline, CDR1 is SQVTM, CDR2 ANQGSEA. J lost 5 bases, V lost 4 bases, and 6 bases had no gene match. The CDR3 consists of 13 residues. The DNA of the CDR3 is TGCAGCGTTGTTAGCGGGAGTAATAACGAGCAGTACTTC. It translates to CSVVSGSNNEQYF.

This chain connects TRBV19 to TRBJ1-2; TRBD1 agrees at 7 bases. The CDR3 length is 12 residues. J was trimmed by 4 bases and V by 8 bases; bases with no gene match: 4. In germline, CDR1 is LNHDA, CDR2 SQIVND (reference sequence). For the CDR3, the DNA is TGTGCCAGTGGACAGGATTCCTATGGCTACACCTTC. Encoded protein: CASGQDSYGYTF.

V usage is TRBV2 and J usage is TRBJ2-3; a weak D match, TRBD2 (5 bases). From germline, CDR1 is SNHLY and CDR2 FYNNEI. This CDR3 is built from 16 residues. Trimming took off 6 bases at V and 4 bases at J, with 20 bases between the two ends. CDR3 in amino acids: CASSATAGGWADTQYF. The CDR3 nucleotides are TGTGCCAGCAGCGCTACCGCTGGCGGGTGGGCAGATACGCAGTATTTT.

The chain employs TRBV27 and TRBJ2-7, with 7 bases matching TRBD1. CDR3 length equals 12 residues. Trimming cost V 6 bases and J 7 bases; bases outside gene matches: 6. Per the germline V gene, CDR1 is MNHEY and CDR2 is SMNVEV (reference sequence). Written as DNA, the CDR3 is TGTGCCAGCAGCACAGGGGCGGAAGAGCAGTACTTC. It translates to CASSTGAEEQYF.

The chain uses TRBV5-4 and TRBJ2-1, with D possibly TRBD2 on 5 matching bases. The V gene lost 5 bases and the J gene lost 4 bases, with 7 bases spanning the gap. This CDR3 has 12 amino acids. Germline V gene lookup returns CDR1 SGHNT and CDR2 YYREEE (reference sequence). DNA of the CDR3: TGTGCCAGCAGAACGGGGTACAATGAGCAGTTCTTC. Protein product: CASRTGYNEQFF.

In nucleotides, the CDR3 is TGTGCCAGTACCCTCGGGACTAGCGGAGAGGGCTTCCAAGAGACCCAGTACTTC. It is translated as CASTLGTSGEGFQETQYF. The chain combines TRBV19 with TRBJ2-5; 11 bases agree with TRBD2. After removal of 7 bases from V and 1 base from J, the junction contained 14 bases not matched to a gene. CDR1 LNHDA and CDR2 SQIVND come from the germline V gene (reference sequence). The CDR3 has 18 amino acids.

V gene TRBV9 combines with J gene TRBJ2-2; D gene unclear. There are 16 residues in the CDR3. Deletions cut 0 bases from V and 0 bases from J, with 9 bases between. CDR1 is SGDLS, CDR2 YYNGEE, per germline. CDR3 sequence: CASSVAAGSNTGELFF. In nucleotides, the CDR3 is TGTGCCAGCAGCGTAGCGGCAGGATCGAACACCGGGGAGCTGTTTTTT.

V is TRBV7-3 and J is TRBJ1-1, with D maybe TRBD1 (5 bases). The CDR3 has 14 residues. Germline V gene lookup returns CDR1 SGHTA and CDR2 FQGTGA. V was pared by 1 base and J by 2 bases, with 8 bases between. Here the CDR3 reads CASSLMGPNTEAFF. The CDR3 DNA follows: TGTGCCAGCAGCTTAATGGGACCCAACACTGAAGCTTTCTTT.

The J gene is TRBJ2-1, the V gene TRBV7-8, with D possibly TRBD2 on 5 matching bases. V gave up 3 bases and J gave up 2 bases, with 8 bases separating them. The germline V gene encodes CDR1 SGHVS and CDR2 FQNEAQ. The length of the CDR3 is 14 residues. Here the CDR3 DNA reads TGTGCCAGCAGCTTTACCGGGGCCTACAATGAGCAGTTCTTC. As protein: CASSFTGAYNEQFF. The variable domain in full, with the rest retrieved from reference TRBV7-8 and TRBJ2-1, is GAGVSQSPRYKVAKRGQDVALRCDPISGHVSLFWYQQALGQGPEFLTYFQNEAQLDKSGLPSDRFFAERPEGSVSTLKIQRTQQEDSAVYLCASSFTGAYNEQFFGPGTRLTVL.

The chain couples TRBV30 to TRBJ1-3; D uncertain. V gave up 5 bases and J gave up 2 bases, with 7 bases separating them. From germline, CDR1 is GTSNPN and CDR2 SVGIG (reference sequence). This CDR3 is 12 amino acids long. The CDR3 region is CAWAEAGNTIYF. In nucleotides, the CDR3 is TGTGCCTGGGCGGAGGCTGGAAACACCATATATTTT.

The V gene is TRBV25-1, the J gene TRBJ2-1; D perhaps matches TRBD2 (6 bases). This CDR3 is built from 13 residues. Germline V gene lookup returns CDR1 MGHDK and CDR2 SYGVNS. V lost 1 base, J lost 10 bases, and 11 bases lay in between. The DNA of the CDR3 is TGTGCCAGCAGTGAATTCCGGGGAGGCGAGCAGTTCTTC. Its protein product is CASSEFRGGEQFF.

The chain recombines TRBV25-1 with TRBJ2-6; no definite D call. The CDR3 is 15 amino acids. CDR1 is MGHDK and CDR2 is SYGVNS in the germline V gene. Between the trimmed V and J ends, which lost 8 bases and 0 bases, there was a span of 11 bases. CDR3 loop: CASLISHSGANVLTF. CDR3 DNA: TGTGCCAGCCTCATCTCACACTCTGGGGCCAACGTCCTGACTTTC.

This chain links TRBV27 with TRBJ2-7; D is possibly TRBD1 or TRBD2 (5 bases each). In germline, CDR1 is MNHEY, CDR2 SMNVEV (reference sequence). This CDR3 has 14 residues. Trimming cost V 5 bases and J 3 bases, with 14 bases left between them. The CDR3 is CASSPRGENYEQYF. As DNA, the CDR3 is TGTGCCAGCAGTCCGAGAGGGGAAAACTACGAGCAGTACTTC.

The rearrangement links TRBV7-3 to TRBJ2-7; 10 nucleotides agree with TRBD2. J gave up 7 bases and V 2 bases, and 8 bases lay outside the gene matches. Looked up from germline, CDR1 is SGHTA and CDR2 is FQGTGA. This CDR3 contains 15 residues. CDR3 sequence: CASSLWLAGVGEQYF. DNA for the CDR3: TGTGCCAGCAGCTTATGGCTAGCGGGAGTGGGGGAGCAGTACTTC.

The J gene is TRBJ1-1, the V gene TRBV29-1; D unresolved. The CDR3 sequence is 11 residues long. Germline loops: CDR1 SQVTM, CDR2 ANQGSEA. V lost 4 bases and J 0 bases, leaving 3 bases between the germline ends. CDR3 region: CSVGMNTEAFF. Here the CDR3 DNA reads TGCAGCGTTGGTATGAACACTGAAGCTTTCTTT.

This clone turned up a few times. The gene calls are TRBV9 and TRBJ2-5, with 7 bases identical to TRBD2. V shed 6 bases and J 5 bases; nucleotides not matched to a gene: 4. The CDR3 is made up of 12 amino acids. Germline V gene sequence: CDR1 SGDLS, CDR2 YYNGEE. In DNA form, the CDR3 reads TGTGCCAGCACAGGCGGGAGCGAGACCCAGTACTTC. It encodes CASTGGSETQYF.

The chain joins TRBV11-2 to TRBJ2-7; 7 bases are a match to TRBD2. Germline lookup yields CDR1 SGHAT and CDR2 FQNNGV. The CDR3 spans 14 residues. V was pared by 3 bases and J by 4 bases, with 6 bases of the junction left unmatched. The CDR3 loop reads CASSFGGRAYEQYF. The CDR3 coding sequence is TGTGCCAGCAGCTTTGGGGGGAGGGCTTACGAGCAGTACTTC.

This chain links TRBV4-3 with TRBJ2-1; TRBD2 matches 11 bases. J was trimmed by 1 base and V by 3 bases; bases with no gene match: 8. From germline, CDR1 is LGHNA and CDR2 YSLEER. This CDR3 has 18 residues. The CDR3 DNA sequence: TGCGCCAGCAGCCAGGTCCTAGCGGGAGGTGCTTCCTACAATGAGCAGTTCTTC. This codes for CASSQVLAGGASYNEQFF.

The rearrangement joins TRBV7-9 to TRBJ2-2, with D unresolved. Deletions cut 11 bases from V and 0 bases from J, with 16 bases between. This CDR3 is 15 amino acids long. Germline V gives CDR1 SEHNR, CDR2 FQNEAQ (reference sequence). CDR3 coding DNA: TGTGCCCAAACCTGGCTTGAAGCGAACACCGGGGAGCTGTTTTTT. Its protein product is CAQTWLEANTGELFF.

This clone was seen more than once but under ten times. The chain employs TRBV7-6 and TRBJ1-5; unclear D gene. From germline, CDR1 is SGHVS and CDR2 FNYEAQ. V was clipped by 0 bases and J by 6 bases, with 6 bases between them. The CDR3 sequence is 13 residues long. Here the CDR3 reads CASSLAPGQPQHF. The CDR3 bases are TGTGCCAGCAGCTTAGCCCCCGGTCAGCCCCAGCATTTT.